These 9 T cell receptor beta chains were sequenced from one sample in a study of blood T cell repertoires in COVID-19. The assay was immunoSEQ multiplex PCR, and TCRdb's table has in-frame clones only and misses some. The sample shows about 130,000 clones, approximately 74% of them seen only once. The source material was peripheral blood. The receptors stem from a woman aged 70-85 years with acute or convalescent COVID-19.

The chain employs TRBV9 and TRBJ1-1, with 10 bases identical to TRBD1. V trimming: 3 bases; J trimming: 4 bases; junction bases outside the gene matches: 3. The CDR3 totals 14 residues. Germline CDR1 is SGDLS and CDR2 is YYNGEE. CDR3 in DNA: TGTGCCAGCAGCGCAGGGACAGGGGTCACTGAAGCTTTCTTT. This codes for CASSAGTGVTEAFF.

In its sample, this clone was seen a few times. The genes are TRBV5-4 and TRBJ2-2; tentatively, D is TRBD1 (6 bases). CDR1 is SGHNT and CDR2 is YYREEE in the germline V gene (reference sequence). The CDR3 extends over 15 amino acids. The V end lost 9 bases, the J end lost 3 bases, and 18 bases lay between the germline ends. CDR3 loop: CAISPGRGDTGELFF. CDR3 bases: TGTGCCATCTCTCCCGGCAGGGGAGACACCGGGGAGCTGTTTTTT.

This chain joins TRBV5-1 and TRBJ2-5; 8 bases map to TRBD1. V lost 4 bases to trimming and J lost 2 bases; unmatched junction nucleotides: 4. The CDR3 is made up of 14 amino acids. CDR1 and CDR2 from the germline V gene are SGHRS and YFSETQ. As DNA, the CDR3 is TGCGCCAGCAGCGACGGGACAGGACAAGAGACCCAGTACTTC. Amino acids: CASSDGTGQETQYF.

The CDR3 bases are TGTGCCAGCAGCGTAGCTACGCAGGCAAACGGGGAGCTGTTTTTT. This encodes CASSVATQANGELFF. V is TRBV9 and J is TRBJ2-2; D is ambiguous. The germline V gene has CDR1 SGDLS and CDR2 YYNGEE. V lost 0 bases to trimming and J lost 7 bases, with 13 bases between them. The CDR3 is 15 residues long.

This chain joins TRBV29-1 and TRBJ2-5, with no clear D. Germline CDR1 reads SQVTM; CDR2 reads ANQGSEA. V was pared by 8 bases and J by 10 bases, with 8 bases between. The CDR3 length is 8 residues. As DNA, the CDR3 is TGCAGCTCCCCGGGCCAGTACTTC. Protein: CSSPGQYF. The full variable domain, completed using reference TRBV29-1 and TRBJ2-5, is SAVISQKPSRDICQRGTSLTIQCQVDSQVTMMFWYRQQPGQSLTLIATANQGSEATYESGFVIDKFPISRPNLTFSTLTVSNMSPEDSSIYLCSSPGQYFGPGTRLLVL.

The chain employs TRBV7-8 and TRBJ1-3; D is ambiguous. The V and J ends lost 1 base and 2 bases respectively, with 12 bases between them. CDR3 length: 16 amino acids. Germline CDR1 SGHVS, CDR2 FQNEAQ. CDR3 sequence (DNA): TGTGCCAGCAGCTTAGAGGCGGGCGCGCCTGGAAACACCATATATTTT. As protein: CASSLEAGAPGNTIYF.

This chain connects TRBV27 to TRBJ1-4; a weak D match, TRBD1 (6 bases). Germline loops: CDR1 MNHEY, CDR2 SMNVEV (reference sequence). The length of the CDR3 is 14 residues. V was trimmed by 6 bases and J by 5 bases, leaving 13 bases between them. The CDR3 loop reads CASRYLQGNEKLFF. Written as DNA, the CDR3 is TGTGCCAGCAGATATTTACAGGGAAATGAAAAACTGTTTTTT.

V and J are TRBV18 and TRBJ1-6, with TRBD1 identical over 8 bases. Unmatched junction bases numbered 0, after V lost 3 bases and J lost 5 bases. Germline loops: CDR1 KGHSH, CDR2 LQKENI. The CDR3 sequence is 14 residues long. DNA of the CDR3: TGTGCCAGCTCACCGGACAGGGATAATTCACCCCTCCACTTT. Its protein product is CASSPDRDNSPLHF.

The CDR3 coding sequence is TGTGCCAGCAGTTTCGACAGGCTCGGACTTGGCTACACCTTC. It is translated as CASSFDRLGLGYTF. The chain joins TRBV28 to TRBJ1-2; possibly TRBD1 for D (6 bases). This CDR3 contains 14 residues. Germline-derived CDR1 and CDR2 are MDHEN and SYDVKM. V lost 3 bases, J lost 7 bases, and 15 bases lay in between.